A selection of T cell receptor beta chains follows, all from one sample in a study of cytotoxic CD8 clonotypes in ibrutinib-treated CLL. Profiling relied on immunoSEQ multiplex PCR, and the TCRdb table lists in-frame clones only, not all of them. Of over 70,000 clones listed, roughly three quarters are singletons. The material was PBMCs, obtained after 12 months of ibrutinib treatment. The receptors here all came from a human donor with chronic lymphocytic leukemia. The CDR3 runs from the conserved cysteine through the conserved F or W. Fields, in order: clone size, V gene, D gene, J gene, CDR3 DNA, CDR3 protein. The D gene is left open where the match is weak. The listing skips clone size in some rows; elsewhere it reads once, few, many or a size class.

clone_size: NA
v_call: TRBV7-8
d_call: NA
j_call: TRBJ1-2
cdr3_nt: TGTGCCAGCAGCTTCCTACCAGGGCGGGACTATGGCTACACCTTC
cdr3_aa: CASSFLPGRDYGYTF

clone_size: NA
v_call: TRBV28
d_call: TRBD1
j_call: TRBJ2-7
cdr3_nt: TGTGCCAGCAGTTTATGGGGGACAGGGATGGATGAGCAGTACTTC
cdr3_aa: CASSLWGTGMDEQYF

clone_size: few
v_call: TRBV19
d_call: TRBD1
j_call: TRBJ2-7
cdr3_nt: TGTGCCAGTAGTATCCAGGGGGCAGGATCCGAGCAGTACTTC
cdr3_aa: CASSIQGAGSEQYF

clone_size: NA
v_call: TRBV7-9
d_call: TRBD1
j_call: TRBJ1-5
cdr3_nt: TGTGCCAGCAGCCCCCAGGGGGGCAATCAGCCCCAGCATTTT
cdr3_aa: CASSPQGGNQPQHF

clone_size: many
v_call: TRBV5-1
d_call: TRBD2
j_call: TRBJ2-5
cdr3_nt: TGCGCCAGCAGCGTGACTAGCCCCCAAGAGACCCAGTACTTC
cdr3_aa: CASSVTSPQETQYF

clone_size: NA
v_call: TRBV5-6
d_call: NA
j_call: TRBJ1-6
cdr3_nt: TGTGCCAGCAGCTTGTGGGGGGCCCCAATTTCACCCCTCCACTTT
cdr3_aa: CASSLWGAPISPLHF

clone_size: NA
v_call: TRBV5-6
d_call: NA
j_call: TRBJ2-7
cdr3_nt: TGTGCCAGCAGCTTGGCAGGGCAGGGGGGATACGAGCAGTACTTC
cdr3_aa: CASSLAGQGGYEQYF

clone_size: NA
v_call: TRBV2
d_call: NA
j_call: TRBJ1-4
cdr3_nt: TGTGCCAGCAGTGATGTAAAACTGTTTTTT
cdr3_aa: CASSDVKLFF

clone_size: few
v_call: TRBV28
d_call: NA
j_call: TRBJ2-2
cdr3_nt: TGTGCCAGTGCGGGTCCGAACACCGGGGAGCTGTTTTTT
cdr3_aa: CASAGPNTGELFF

clone_size: NA
v_call: TRBV27
d_call: NA
j_call: TRBJ1-2
cdr3_nt: TGTGCCAGCAGTTTAGGGAGTGTTGGTTATGGCTACACCTTC
cdr3_aa: CASSLGSVGYGYTF

clone_size: NA
v_call: TRBV13
d_call: NA
j_call: TRBJ2-3
cdr3_nt: TGTGCCAGCAGCTTACACCAGCGGGCGGGCACAGATACGCAGTATTTT
cdr3_aa: CASSLHQRAGTDTQYF

clone_size: NA
v_call: TRBV15
d_call: NA
j_call: TRBJ1-4
cdr3_nt: TGTGCCACCAGCAGAGGGGGCAGCTCTTGGGGTAATGAAAAACTGTTTTTT
cdr3_aa: CATSRGGSSWGNEKLFF

clone_size: NA
v_call: TRBV19
d_call: TRBD1
j_call: TRBJ2-5
cdr3_nt: TGTGCCAGTAGTCCCGGGACAGGGGTAGGGAGGGAGACCCAGTACTTC
cdr3_aa: CASSPGTGVGRETQYF

clone_size: NA
v_call: TRBV5-1
d_call: NA
j_call: TRBJ2-3
cdr3_nt: TGCGCCAGCAGCCAGCCGGCAGATACGCAGTATTTT
cdr3_aa: CASSQPADTQYF

clone_size: NA
v_call: TRBV10-2
d_call: TRBD1
j_call: TRBJ2-7
cdr3_nt: TGCGCCAGCAGTGTATTGGGACAGGGGACCTACGAGCAGTACTTC
cdr3_aa: CASSVLGQGTYEQYF

clone_size: NA
v_call: TRBV7-6
d_call: TRBD1
j_call: TRBJ2-7
cdr3_nt: TGTGCCAGCAGCTTAGGGGCAGGGGGTTACGAGCAGTACTTC
cdr3_aa: CASSLGAGGYEQYF

clone_size: NA
v_call: TRBV9
d_call: TRBD2
j_call: TRBJ2-2
cdr3_nt: TGTGCCAGCAGCCCGGGGGGCGGGGGGCACGGGGAGCTGTTTTTT
cdr3_aa: CASSPGGGGHGELFF

clone_size: NA
v_call: TRBV4-3
d_call: NA
j_call: TRBJ1-4
cdr3_nt: TGCGCCAGCAGCCAAGTTTCGCGGACGGCGAAACTGTTTTTT
cdr3_aa: CASSQVSRTAKLFF

clone_size: NA
v_call: TRBV5-6
d_call: NA
j_call: TRBJ1-1
cdr3_nt: TGTGCCAGCACCCTAGGGGTAGGGTCTGAAGCTTTCTTT
cdr3_aa: CASTLGVGSEAFF

clone_size: NA
v_call: TRBV25-1
d_call: NA
j_call: TRBJ2-7
cdr3_nt: TGTGCCAGCAGTGCCCACGGCGTCTCCTACGAGCAGTACTTC
cdr3_aa: CASSAHGVSYEQYF

clone_size: NA
v_call: TRBV2
d_call: NA
j_call: TRBJ2-5
cdr3_nt: TGTGCCAGCAGCAGAGGGCGAGAGACCCAGTACTTC
cdr3_aa: CASSRGRETQYF

clone_size: NA
v_call: TRBV7-2
d_call: TRBD1
j_call: TRBJ2-5
cdr3_nt: TGTGCCAGCAGCTTAGCGCCGGGACAGGGGCAAGAGACCCAGTACTTC
cdr3_aa: CASSLAPGQGQETQYF

clone_size: once
v_call: TRBV27
d_call: NA
j_call: TRBJ1-1
cdr3_nt: TGTGCCAGCAGTTGGGGGCGGGGCGCTACTGAAGCTTTCTTT
cdr3_aa: CASSWGRGATEAFF

clone_size: NA
v_call: TRBV29-1
d_call: TRBD1
j_call: TRBJ1-5
cdr3_nt: TGCAGCGAGGCCGGGACAGTCTCCCTGGTTGGGCCCCAGCATTTT
cdr3_aa: CSEAGTVSLVGPQHF

clone_size: NA
v_call: TRBV6-5
d_call: TRBD2
j_call: TRBJ2-7
cdr3_nt: TGTGCCAGCAAGAGCCTAGCGGGGGGGGACGAGCAGTACTTC
cdr3_aa: CASKSLAGGDEQYF

clone_size: medium-sized
v_call: TRBV30
d_call: NA
j_call: TRBJ1-1
cdr3_nt: TGTGCCTGGAACCGGGGGCATCCGAACACTGAAGCTTTCTTT
cdr3_aa: CAWNRGHPNTEAFF

clone_size: NA
v_call: TRBV9
d_call: NA
j_call: TRBJ2-3
cdr3_nt: TGTGCCAGCAGCCCATTCGTGGACACAGATACGCAGTATTTT
cdr3_aa: CASSPFVDTDTQYF

clone_size: NA
v_call: TRBV6-6
d_call: NA
j_call: TRBJ1-2
cdr3_nt: TGTGCCAGCATCTACAGAGGGGGCTACACCTTC
cdr3_aa: CASIYRGGYTF

clone_size: NA
v_call: TRBV5-8
d_call: NA
j_call: TRBJ2-7
cdr3_nt: TGTGCCAGCTGGGGGCGCGGGAGAGGATACGAGCAGTACTTC
cdr3_aa: CASWGRGRGYEQYF

clone_size: NA
v_call: TRBV4-1
d_call: NA
j_call: TRBJ1-5
cdr3_nt: TGCGCCAGCAGCCAAGAGGTCAGCCCTTATAGCAATCAGCCCCAGCATTTT
cdr3_aa: CASSQEVSPYSNQPQHF

clone_size: NA
v_call: TRBV19
d_call: NA
j_call: TRBJ2-2
cdr3_nt: TGTGCCAGTAGTATAGTCTGGGAAGGGCCGAACACCGGGGAGCTGTTTTTT
cdr3_aa: CASSIVWEGPNTGELFF

clone_size: NA
v_call: TRBV5-3
d_call: NA
j_call: TRBJ2-3
cdr3_nt: TGTGCCAGAAGCCACTGGGATACGCAGTATTTT
cdr3_aa: CARSHWDTQYF